These 30 T cell receptor beta chains share one sample of origin, sequenced in a study of cytomegalovirus exposure and HLA in healthy donors. 60 Vbeta and 13 Jbeta primers were used in PCR. TCRdb's copy holds only in-frame clones and misses some; the assay was immunoSEQ multiplex PCR. The sample has 100,000 to 150,000 clones. The sequencing input was PBMCs. The receptors were sampled from a man aged 18 to 35 in good health and CMV-seronegative.

The chain recombines TRBV9 with TRBJ1-1; 7 nucleotides match TRBD1. Germline V gene lookup returns CDR1 SGDLS and CDR2 YYNGEE. J lost 1 base, V lost 4 bases, and 4 bases had no gene match. The CDR3 contains 14 residues. This CDR3 is CASSIRTGNTEAFF. DNA of the CDR3: TGTGCCAGCAGCATTAGGACAGGGAACACTGAAGCTTTCTTT.

The chain employs TRBV5-4 and TRBJ2-5, with a tentative D call TRBD2 (6 bases). The length of the CDR3 is 13 residues. CDR1 is SGHNT and CDR2 is YYREEE in the germline V gene (reference sequence). V lost 3 bases and J lost 5, with 11 bases in between. CDR3 loop: CASSSPGRETQYF. The CDR3 bases are TGTGCCAGCAGCTCACCAGGGAGGGAGACCCAGTACTTC.

V usage is TRBV9 and J usage is TRBJ2-3, with a possible D match to TRBD2 (5 bases). The CDR3 extends over 12 amino acids. Germline-derived CDR1 and CDR2 are SGDLS and YYNGEE. Trimming removed 7 bases from V and 5 bases from J, with 11 bases in between. The CDR3 spells CASSREQDTQYF. The CDR3 DNA reads TGTGCCAGCTCGAGGGAACAAGATACGCAGTATTTT.

The chain employs TRBV30 and TRBJ1-5; D uncertain. The germline V and J ends were trimmed by 1 base and 9 bases, with 10 bases remaining between them. This CDR3 is built from 12 residues. CDR1 and CDR2 (germline): GTSNPN, SVGIG (reference sequence). The CDR3 region is CAWSAPGMPQHF. In nucleotides, the CDR3 is TGTGCCTGGAGTGCCCCCGGTATGCCCCAGCATTTT. Full variable domain (missing parts from reference TRBV30 and TRBJ1-5): SQTIHQWPATLVQPVGSPLSLECTVEGTSNPNLYWYRQAAGRGLQLLFYSVGIGQISSEVPQNLSASRPQDRQFILSSKKLLLSDSGFYLCAWSAPGMPQHFGDGTRLSIL.

The chain employs TRBV30 and TRBJ1-5; D is possibly TRBD1 (6 bases). V was trimmed by 0 bases and J by 4 bases, leaving 25 bases between them. This CDR3 contains 19 residues. Germline loops: CDR1 GTSNPN, CDR2 SVGIG (reference sequence). This CDR3 reads CAWSVKASRGGRINQPQHF. The CDR3 bases are TGTGCCTGGAGTGTAAAGGCCTCCAGGGGTGGCAGGATAAATCAGCCCCAGCATTTT.

The chain uses TRBV18 and TRBJ2-7; 11 bases line up with TRBD1. Germline V CDR1 and CDR2: KGHSH, LQKENI. This CDR3 region has 15 residues. J gave up 7 bases and V 0 bases, and 5 bases lay outside the gene matches. CDR3 nucleotides: TGTGCCAGCTCACCACCAAGGACAGGGGGCTGGGAGCAGTACTTC. Protein product: CASSPPRTGGWEQYF.

The chain links TRBV21-1 to TRBJ2-7; TRBD1 reflects the table's D call only, with no check against the DNA. TRBV21-1 is assigned pseudogene status. This CDR3 has 15 amino acids. In nucleotides, the CDR3 is TGTGCCAGCACCCAACCGGGACAGGGTTCCTACGAGCAGTACTTC. It specifies CASTQPGQGSYEQYF.

V usage is TRBV2 and J usage is TRBJ2-1; no clear D. Trimming took off 2 bases at V and 5 bases at J, with 13 bases between the two ends. Germline lookup yields CDR1 SNHLY and CDR2 FYNNEI. The CDR3 runs to 15 residues. The CDR3 sequence is CASSELRLNNNEQFF. The DNA for the CDR3 is TGTGCCAGCAGTGAATTGCGGCTCAACAACAATGAGCAGTTCTTC.

The chain employs TRBV5-1 and TRBJ2-5; weak D call: TRBD1 (6 bases). The V end was cut by 9 bases, the J end by 5 bases, with 17 bases between. This CDR3 has 13 residues. Germline values: CDR1 SGHRS, CDR2 YFSETQ. For the CDR3, the DNA is TGCGCCACGACCCGTACAGGGTGGGAGACCCAGTACTTC. Encoded protein: CATTRTGWETQYF.

The CDR3 protein is CASTRGLEQFF. CDR3 bases: TGTGCCAGCACCAGGGGTTTAGAGCAGTTCTTC. The chain combines TRBV6-5 with TRBJ2-1; TRBD1 might be the D (6 bases). The germline V gene encodes CDR1 MNHEY and CDR2 SVGAGI. The CDR3 extends over 11 amino acids. The ends were cut back, 7 bases at V and 10 bases at J, with 11 bases in the middle.

This chain links TRBV30 with TRBJ2-7; 11 nucleotides line up with TRBD2. The trim removed 1 base at V and 0 bases at J, leaving 8 bases unmatched. The germline V gene has CDR1 GTSNPN and CDR2 SVGIG (reference sequence). This CDR3 comprises 17 residues. CDR3 DNA: TGTGCCTGGAGTGGACTAGCGGGGTCGCTCAGCTCCTACGAGCAGTACTTC. Protein sequence: CAWSGLAGSLSSYEQYF.

V usage is TRBV2 and J usage is TRBJ2-7, with 8 bases that match TRBD1. The CDR3 contains 15 residues. Losses at the gene ends were 2 bases for V and 5 bases for J; bases not matched to a gene: 8. Germline CDR1 and CDR2: SNHLY and FYNNEI. CDR3 nucleotides: TGTGCCAGCAGTGAAAATCTGGACAGGGCACACGAGCAGTACTTC. This sequence encodes CASSENLDRAHEQYF.

This chain links TRBV6-1 with TRBJ2-2; 10 bases map to TRBD2. The CDR3 is 16 residues long. V dropped 3 bases and J dropped 5; count of bases not matched to a gene: 6. Germline-derived CDR1 and CDR2 are MNHNS and SASEGT. CDR3 nucleotide sequence: TGTGCCAGCAGTGACGTTACTAGCGGGATGACCGGGGAGCTGTTTTTT. Protein product: CASSDVTSGMTGELFF.

The rearrangement links TRBV30 to TRBJ2-6, with TRBD2 matching 8 bases. The germline V gene has CDR1 GTSNPN and CDR2 SVGIG (reference sequence). V dropped 8 bases and J dropped 0; count of bases not matched to a gene: 6. This CDR3 has 15 amino acids. In nucleotides, the CDR3 is TGTGCCAGCGGGGGCCCCCTCTCTGGGGCCAACGTCCTGACTTTC. Translated, it gives CASGGPLSGANVLTF.

V and J are TRBV5-1 and TRBJ1-5; D remains unclear. V was cut by 0 bases and J by 0 bases, with 4 bases left in between. In germline, CDR1 is SGHRS, CDR2 YFSETQ. The CDR3 runs 14 residues. DNA for the CDR3: TGCGCCAGCAGCTTGGACTTTAGCAATCAGCCCCAGCATTTT. Translation: CASSLDFSNQPQHF.

The genes are TRBV11-3 and TRBJ1-1, with D tentatively TRBD1 (6 bases). Germline CDR1 reads SGHNT; CDR2 reads YENEEA. The CDR3 length is 15 residues. With 2 bases removed from V and 8 bases from J, the gap between germline ends came to 18 bases. The CDR3 sequence is CASSLSGGVPSEAFF. The CDR3, as DNA: TGTGCCAGCAGCTTAAGTGGGGGCGTTCCATCAGAAGCTTTCTTT.

V is TRBV5-1 and J is TRBJ2-7; the D gene is possibly TRBD2 (5 bases). Looked up from germline, CDR1 is SGHRS and CDR2 is YFSETQ. Trimming pared 1 base from V and 2 bases from J, leaving 13 bases between. The CDR3 contains 15 residues. This CDR3 is CASSLSGKDTYEQYF. The CDR3 DNA reads as TGCGCCAGCAGCTTGTCGGGAAAGGATACCTACGAGCAGTACTTC.

The chain combines TRBV9 with TRBJ1-2, with D tentatively TRBD1 (6 bases). Trimming cost V 0 bases and J 9 bases, with 18 bases left between them. The CDR3 contains 15 residues. Germline CDR1 is SGDLS and CDR2 is YYNGEE. The CDR3 DNA reads TGTGCCAGCAGCGTAGAGGGGGAGGGGAATTTGCGCTACACCTTC. Its translation: CASSVEGEGNLRYTF.

This chain joins TRBV11-2 and TRBJ1-5; TRBD1 matches 9 bases. Trimming cost V 1 base and J 8 bases; bases outside gene matches: 9. The CDR3 is 16 amino acids. Per germline, CDR1 SGHAT and CDR2 FQNNGV. CDR3 in amino acids: CASSLGTGGFSEPQHF. CDR3 sequence (DNA): TGTGCCAGCAGCTTAGGTACAGGGGGCTTCAGTGAGCCCCAGCATTTT.

The genes are TRBV19 and TRBJ1-2; D gene unclear. Germline loops: CDR1 LNHDA, CDR2 SQIVND (reference sequence). The CDR3 is 13 residues long. With 11 bases removed from V and 6 bases from J, the gap between germline ends came to 19 bases. This CDR3 is CARYLIGRDGYTF. CDR3 in DNA: TGTGCCCGATACCTTATCGGGCGGGATGGCTACACCTTC.

This chain joins TRBV5-6 and TRBJ1-1; TRBD1 agrees at 9 bases. V was clipped by 4 bases and J by 1 base; unmatched bases: 8. CDR1 SGHDT and CDR2 YYEEEE come from the germline V gene. The CDR3 has 16 amino acids. DNA of the CDR3: TGTGCCAGCAGCCAGGGACAGGGTATTTGGAACACTGAAGCTTTCTTT. It translates to CASSQGQGIWNTEAFF.

The V and J genes are TRBV6-5 and TRBJ2-7; 9 bases line up with TRBD2. The CDR3 is 15 residues long. Looked up from germline, CDR1 is MNHEY and CDR2 is SVGAGI. Unmatched junction bases numbered 5, after V lost 2 bases and J lost 3 bases. The CDR3 nucleotides are TGTGCCAGCAGTTACGACGCTAGCGGGGACTACGAGCAGTACTTC. Protein sequence: CASSYDASGDYEQYF.

The J gene is TRBJ1-4, the V gene TRBV7-9; 7 bases fit TRBD1. Unmatched junction bases numbered 6, after V lost 5 bases and J lost 3 bases. The CDR3 loop spans 15 amino acids. Germline loops: CDR1 SEHNR, CDR2 FQNEAQ (reference sequence). The CDR3, as DNA: TGTGCCAGCAGCCGGTGGGACAGTTCTAATGAAAAACTGTTTTTT. This gives the protein CASSRWDSSNEKLFF.

The chain couples TRBV19 to TRBJ1-1, with D unresolved. Trimming took 10 bases from V and 1 from J, leaving 16 bases between them. CDR3 length: 14 residues. CDR1 LNHDA and CDR2 SQIVND come from the germline V gene (reference sequence). CDR3 region: CATLRTGRNTEAFF. In DNA, the CDR3 is TGTGCCACTCTTCGGACGGGGAGGAACACTGAAGCTTTCTTT.

The chain employs TRBV30 and TRBJ2-5; D call uncertain. Matching the DNA end better, TRBJ2-7 makes the J call doubtful. The V gene's germline CDR1 is GTSNPN and CDR2 SVGIG (reference sequence). The CDR3 loop spans 13 amino acids. The CDR3 reads CAWSGRDSYEQYF. CDR3 sequence (DNA): TGTGCCTGGAGTGGTAGGGACTCCTACGAGCAGTACTTC.

J is TRBJ1-4 and V is TRBV28, with 10 bases lining up with TRBD1. Trimming cost V 8 bases and J 8 bases; bases outside gene matches: 2. CDR1 is MDHEN, CDR2 SYDVKM, per germline. CDR3 length: 12 residues. Here the CDR3 reads CASGTGDEKLFF. Here the CDR3 DNA reads TGTGCCAGCGGGACAGGGGACGAAAAACTGTTTTTT.

The chain is built from TRBV28 and TRBJ1-1; 8 bases are shared with TRBD1. Unmatched junction bases numbered 5, after V lost 7 bases and J lost 1 base. The CDR3 extends over 14 amino acids. CDR1 and CDR2 (germline): MDHEN, SYDVKM. In DNA, the CDR3 is TGTGCCAGCACTCCGGGACAGGAGAACACTGAAGCTTTCTTT. Its translation: CASTPGQENTEAFF.

This rearrangement joins TRBV18 to TRBJ2-1; D is undetermined. Germline V lookup: CDR1 KGHSH, CDR2 LQKENI. The CDR3 has 12 residues. V lost 2 bases and J 6 bases, leaving 5 bases between the germline ends. CDR3 amino acids: CASSPGSNEQFF. The CDR3 nucleotides are TGTGCCAGCTCACCAGGTAGCAATGAGCAGTTCTTC.

The rearrangement joins TRBV5-5 to TRBJ2-7, with D maybe TRBD2 (6 bases). The CDR3 sequence is 15 residues long. Germline CDR1 SGHKS, CDR2 YYEKEE (reference sequence). V was pared by 0 bases and J by 5 bases, with 15 bases between. The CDR3 DNA reads TGTGCCAGCAGCTTGGGGGACTCCTGGGTGAACGAGCAGTACTTC. This codes for CASSLGDSWVNEQYF.

This sequence joins TRBV6-6 and TRBJ2-1, with 7 nucleotides matching TRBD2. Germline V CDR1 and CDR2: MNHNY, SVGAGI (reference sequence). Trimming took 2 bases from V and 1 from J; bases not matched to a gene: 5. This CDR3 is 16 amino acids long. In nucleotides, the CDR3 is TGTGCCAGCAGTTACCCTACTAGCGTGTCCTACAATGAGCAGTTCTTC. Protein sequence: CASSYPTSVSYNEQFF.